The following is a TCR beta chain sequence with its context. The sample belongs to a study of cytomegalovirus exposure and HLA in healthy donors. Germline V gene data show CDR1 as MNHNS and CDR2 as SASEGT. V lost 6 bases to trimming and J lost 4 bases; unmatched junction nucleotides: 3. This CDR3 spans 14 amino acids. Primers for the PCR totalled 60 Vbeta and 13 Jbeta. TCRdb keeps only in-frame clones here, not all; method: immunoSEQ multiplex PCR. This table holds around 190,000 clones, around 84% found once. This receptor was taken from a girl under 10 years old in good health and CMV-seropositive. This sequence joins TRBV6-1 and TRBJ2-2; 9 bases line up with TRBD1. Sample: PBMCs. CDR3: CASRRTGATGELFF. The CDR3 coding sequence is TGTGCCAGCAGGCGGACAGGGGCCACCGGGGAGCTGTTTTTT.